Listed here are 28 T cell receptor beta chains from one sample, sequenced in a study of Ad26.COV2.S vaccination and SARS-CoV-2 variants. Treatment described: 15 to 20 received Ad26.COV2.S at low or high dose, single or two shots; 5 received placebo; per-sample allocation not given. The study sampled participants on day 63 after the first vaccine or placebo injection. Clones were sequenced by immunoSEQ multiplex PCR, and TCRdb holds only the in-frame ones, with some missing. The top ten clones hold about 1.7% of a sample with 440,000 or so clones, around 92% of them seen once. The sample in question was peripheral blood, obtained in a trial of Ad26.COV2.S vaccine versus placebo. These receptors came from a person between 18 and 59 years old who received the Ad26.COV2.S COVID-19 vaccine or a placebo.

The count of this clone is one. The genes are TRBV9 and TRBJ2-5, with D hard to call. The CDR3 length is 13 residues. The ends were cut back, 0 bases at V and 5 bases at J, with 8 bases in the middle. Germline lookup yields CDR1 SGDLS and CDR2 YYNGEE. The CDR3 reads CASSVGGSETQYF. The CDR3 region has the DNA TGTGCCAGCAGCGTAGGGGGTAGCGAGACCCAGTACTTC.

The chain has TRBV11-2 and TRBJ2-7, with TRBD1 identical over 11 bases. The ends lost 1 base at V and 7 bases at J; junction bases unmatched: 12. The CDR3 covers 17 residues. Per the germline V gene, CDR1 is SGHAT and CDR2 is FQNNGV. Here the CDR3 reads CASSLGGQGALRGEQYF. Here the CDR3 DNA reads TGTGCCAGCAGCTTAGGAGGACAGGGGGCTCTGAGAGGGGAGCAGTACTTC.

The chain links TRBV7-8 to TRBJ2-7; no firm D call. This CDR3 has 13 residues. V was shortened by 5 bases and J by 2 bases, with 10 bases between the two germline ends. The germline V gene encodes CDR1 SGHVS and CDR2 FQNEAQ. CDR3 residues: CASSQDGAYEQYF. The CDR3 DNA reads TGTGCCAGCAGCCAGGATGGGGCCTACGAGCAGTACTTC.

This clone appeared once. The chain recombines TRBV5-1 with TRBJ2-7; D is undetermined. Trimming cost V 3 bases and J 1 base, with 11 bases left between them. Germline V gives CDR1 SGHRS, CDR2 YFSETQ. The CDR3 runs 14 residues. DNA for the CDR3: TGCGCCAGCAGCTCACAGACGGGTTCCTACGAGCAGTACTTC. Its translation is CASSSQTGSYEQYF.

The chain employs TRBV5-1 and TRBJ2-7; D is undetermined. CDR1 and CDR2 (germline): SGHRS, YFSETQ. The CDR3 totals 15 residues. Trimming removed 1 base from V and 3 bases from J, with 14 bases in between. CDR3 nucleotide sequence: TGCGCCAGCAGCTTGTGGACCGCGGCAATCTACGAGCAGTACTTC. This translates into CASSLWTAAIYEQYF.

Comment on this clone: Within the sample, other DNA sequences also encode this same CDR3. The CDR3 here is CASSLFGNSGNTIYF. In DNA, the CDR3 is TGTGCCAGCAGTTTGTTCGGAAACTCTGGAAACACCATATATTTT. The chain carries TRBV28 and TRBJ1-3; D remains ambiguous. CDR1 and CDR2 from the germline V gene are MDHEN and SYDVKM. This CDR3 region has 15 residues. V shed 3 bases and J shed 0 bases, with 9 bases lying between them.

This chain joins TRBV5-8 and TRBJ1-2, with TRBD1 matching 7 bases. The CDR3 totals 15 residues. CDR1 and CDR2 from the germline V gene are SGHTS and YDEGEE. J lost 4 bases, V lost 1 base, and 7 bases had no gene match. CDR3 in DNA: TGTGCCAGCAGCTTGACAGGGGCCCCTTCCTATGGCTACACCTTC. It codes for CASSLTGAPSYGYTF.

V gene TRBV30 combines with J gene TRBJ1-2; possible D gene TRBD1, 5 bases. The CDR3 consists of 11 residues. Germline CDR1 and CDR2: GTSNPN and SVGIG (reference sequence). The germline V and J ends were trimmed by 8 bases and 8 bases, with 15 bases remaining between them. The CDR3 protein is CAGARGDGYTF. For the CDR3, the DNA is TGTGCCGGAGCGAGGGGCGACGGCTACACCTTC.

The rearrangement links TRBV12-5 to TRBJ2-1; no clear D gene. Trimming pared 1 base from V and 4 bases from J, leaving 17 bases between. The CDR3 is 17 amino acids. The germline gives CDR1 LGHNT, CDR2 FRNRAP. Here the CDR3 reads CASGLAPLVAVYNEQFF. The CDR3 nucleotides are TGTGCTAGTGGTTTGGCCCCCCTAGTTGCGGTGTACAATGAGCAGTTCTTC.

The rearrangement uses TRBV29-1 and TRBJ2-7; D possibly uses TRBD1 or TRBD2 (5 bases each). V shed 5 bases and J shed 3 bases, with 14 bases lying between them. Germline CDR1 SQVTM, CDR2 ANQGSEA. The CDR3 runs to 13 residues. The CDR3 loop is CSVRYGAGYEQYF. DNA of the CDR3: TGCAGCGTTCGGTACGGGGCAGGCTACGAGCAGTACTTC.

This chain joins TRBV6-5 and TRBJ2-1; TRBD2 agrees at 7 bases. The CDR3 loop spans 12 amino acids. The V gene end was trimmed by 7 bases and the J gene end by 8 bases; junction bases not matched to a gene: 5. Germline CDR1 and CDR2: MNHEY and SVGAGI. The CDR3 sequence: CASKTRGYEQFF. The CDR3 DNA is TGTGCCAGCAAAACGCGGGGGTATGAGCAGTTCTTC.

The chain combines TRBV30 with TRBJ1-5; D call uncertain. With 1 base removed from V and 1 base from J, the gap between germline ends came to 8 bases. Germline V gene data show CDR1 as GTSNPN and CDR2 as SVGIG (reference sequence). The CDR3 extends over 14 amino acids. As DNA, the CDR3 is TGTGCCTGGAGTGGGATGGCCAGCAATCAGCCCCAGCATTTT. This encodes CAWSGMASNQPQHF.

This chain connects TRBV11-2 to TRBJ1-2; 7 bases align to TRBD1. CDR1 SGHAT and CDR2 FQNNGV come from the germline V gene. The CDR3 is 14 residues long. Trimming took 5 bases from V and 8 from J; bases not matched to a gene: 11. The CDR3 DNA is TGTGCCAGCAGCCCGACCACAGGGGATCACGGCTACACCTTC. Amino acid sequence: CASSPTTGDHGYTF. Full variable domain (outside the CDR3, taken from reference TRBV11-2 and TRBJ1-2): EAGVAQSPRYKIIEKRQSVAFWCNPISGHATLYWYQQILGQGPKLLIQFQNNGVVDDSQLPKDRFSAERLKGVDSTLKIQPAKLEDSAVYLCASSPTTGDHGYTFGSGTRLTVV.

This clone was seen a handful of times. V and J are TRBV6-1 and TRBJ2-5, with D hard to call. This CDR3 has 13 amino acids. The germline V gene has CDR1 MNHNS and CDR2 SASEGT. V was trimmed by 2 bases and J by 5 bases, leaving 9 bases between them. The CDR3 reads CASSERRRETQYF. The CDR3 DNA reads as TGTGCCAGCAGTGAACGACGCAGGGAGACCCAGTACTTC.

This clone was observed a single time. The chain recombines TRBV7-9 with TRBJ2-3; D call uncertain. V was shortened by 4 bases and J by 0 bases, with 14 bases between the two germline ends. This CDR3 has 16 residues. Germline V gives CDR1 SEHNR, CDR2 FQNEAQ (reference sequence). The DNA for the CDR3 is TGTGCCAGCAGCTATGGCGTAGATTCTAGCACAGATACGCAGTATTTT. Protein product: CASSYGVDSSTDTQYF.

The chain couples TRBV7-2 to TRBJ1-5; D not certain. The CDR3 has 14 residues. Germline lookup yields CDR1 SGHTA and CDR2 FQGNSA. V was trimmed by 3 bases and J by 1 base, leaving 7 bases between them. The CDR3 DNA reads TGTGCCAGCAGCTTTGGGTTCAGCAATCAGCCCCAGCATTTT. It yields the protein CASSFGFSNQPQHF.

This CDR3 reads CASSLGSGFLSRSYEQYF. The CDR3 nucleotides read TGTGCCAGCAGCTTGGGATCAGGGTTTCTCTCCCGTTCCTACGAGCAGTACTTC. The chain couples TRBV5-8 to TRBJ2-7; weak D call: TRBD1 (5 bases). This CDR3 has 18 residues. CDR1 SGHTS and CDR2 YDEGEE come from the germline V gene. Between the trimmed V and J ends, which lost 0 bases and 1 base, there was a span of 20 bases.

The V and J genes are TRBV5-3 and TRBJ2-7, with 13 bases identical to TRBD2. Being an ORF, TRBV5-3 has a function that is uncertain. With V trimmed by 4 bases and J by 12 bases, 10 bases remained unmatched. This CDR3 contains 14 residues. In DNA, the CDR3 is TGTGCCAGAAGCATCGGACTAGCGGGGGCCCCCGGGTACTTC. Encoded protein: CARSIGLAGAPGYF.

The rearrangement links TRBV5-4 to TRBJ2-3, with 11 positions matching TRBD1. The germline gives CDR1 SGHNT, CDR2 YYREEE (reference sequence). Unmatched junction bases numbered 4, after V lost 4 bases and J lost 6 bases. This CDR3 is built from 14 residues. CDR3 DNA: TGTGCCAGCAGCCCTGGACAGGGGGCCGATACGCAGTATTTT. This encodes CASSPGQGADTQYF.

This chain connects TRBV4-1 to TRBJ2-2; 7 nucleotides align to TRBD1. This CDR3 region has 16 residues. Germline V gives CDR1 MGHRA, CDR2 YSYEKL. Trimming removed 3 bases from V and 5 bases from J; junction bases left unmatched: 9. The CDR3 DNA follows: TGCGCCAGCAGCCACCCAACAGGGGAGTGGACCGGGGAGCTGTTTTTT. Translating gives CASSHPTGEWTGELFF.

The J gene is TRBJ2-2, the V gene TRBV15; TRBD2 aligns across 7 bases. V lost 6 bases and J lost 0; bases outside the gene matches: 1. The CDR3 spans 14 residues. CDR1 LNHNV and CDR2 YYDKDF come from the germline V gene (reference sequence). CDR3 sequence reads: CATRRGANTGELFF. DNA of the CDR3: TGTGCCACCAGACGGGGGGCGAACACCGGGGAGCTGTTTTTT.

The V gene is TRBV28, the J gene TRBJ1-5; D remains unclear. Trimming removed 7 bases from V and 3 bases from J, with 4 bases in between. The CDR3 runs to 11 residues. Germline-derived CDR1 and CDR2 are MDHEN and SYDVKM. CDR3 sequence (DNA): TGTGCCAGCACCGACAATCAGCCCCAGCATTTT. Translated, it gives CASTDNQPQHF.

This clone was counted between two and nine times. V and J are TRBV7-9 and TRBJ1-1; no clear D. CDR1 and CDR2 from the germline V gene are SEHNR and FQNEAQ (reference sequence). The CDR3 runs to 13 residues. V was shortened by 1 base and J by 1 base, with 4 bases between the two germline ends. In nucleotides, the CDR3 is TGTGCCAGCAGCTTAGTAGAGAACACTGAAGCTTTCTTT. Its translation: CASSLVENTEAFF.

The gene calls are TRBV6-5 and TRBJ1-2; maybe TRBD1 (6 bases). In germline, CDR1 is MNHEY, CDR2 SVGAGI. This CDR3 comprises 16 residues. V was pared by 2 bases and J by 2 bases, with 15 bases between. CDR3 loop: CASSYVASGGNYGYTF. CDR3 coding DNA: TGTGCCAGCAGTTACGTCGCCTCGGGGGGCAACTATGGCTACACCTTC.

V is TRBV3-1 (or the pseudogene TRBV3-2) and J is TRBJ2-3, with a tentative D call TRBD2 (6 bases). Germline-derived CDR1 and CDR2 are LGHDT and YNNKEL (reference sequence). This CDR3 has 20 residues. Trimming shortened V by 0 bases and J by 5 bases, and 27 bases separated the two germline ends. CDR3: CASSQELNIRAGLAEDTQYF. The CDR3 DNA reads TGTGCCAGCAGCCAAGAACTAAATATAAGGGCGGGGCTGGCGGAAGATACGCAGTATTTT.

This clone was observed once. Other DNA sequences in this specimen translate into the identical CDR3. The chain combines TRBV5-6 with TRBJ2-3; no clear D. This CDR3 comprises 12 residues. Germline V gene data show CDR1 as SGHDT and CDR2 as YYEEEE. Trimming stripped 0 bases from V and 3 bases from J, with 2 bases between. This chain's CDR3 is CASSLVTDTQYF. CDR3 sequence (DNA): TGTGCCAGCAGCTTGGTGACAGATACGCAGTATTTT.

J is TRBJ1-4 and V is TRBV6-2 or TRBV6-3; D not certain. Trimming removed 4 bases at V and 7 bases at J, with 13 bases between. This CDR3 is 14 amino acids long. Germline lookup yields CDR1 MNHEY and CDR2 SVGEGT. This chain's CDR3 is CASSSEGDGEKLFF. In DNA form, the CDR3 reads TGTGCCAGCAGTTCGGAGGGAGACGGTGAAAAACTGTTTTTT.

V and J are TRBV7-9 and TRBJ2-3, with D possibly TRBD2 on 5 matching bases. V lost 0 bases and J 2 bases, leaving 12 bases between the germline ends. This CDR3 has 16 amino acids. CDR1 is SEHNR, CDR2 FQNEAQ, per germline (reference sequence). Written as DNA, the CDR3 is TGTGCCAGCAGCTTAGCGTGGGAACTAGTCACAGATACGCAGTATTTT. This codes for CASSLAWELVTDTQYF.